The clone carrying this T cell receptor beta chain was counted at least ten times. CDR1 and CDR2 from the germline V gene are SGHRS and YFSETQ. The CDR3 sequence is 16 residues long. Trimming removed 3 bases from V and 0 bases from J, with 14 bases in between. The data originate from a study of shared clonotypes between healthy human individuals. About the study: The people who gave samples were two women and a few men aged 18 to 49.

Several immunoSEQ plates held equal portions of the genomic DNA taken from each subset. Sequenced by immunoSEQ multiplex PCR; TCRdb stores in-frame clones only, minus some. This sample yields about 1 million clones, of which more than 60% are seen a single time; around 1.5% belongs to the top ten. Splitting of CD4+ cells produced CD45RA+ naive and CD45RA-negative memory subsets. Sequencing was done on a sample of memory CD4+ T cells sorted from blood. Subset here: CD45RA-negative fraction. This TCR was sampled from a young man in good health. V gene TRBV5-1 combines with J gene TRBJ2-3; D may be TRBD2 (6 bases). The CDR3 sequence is CASSSGVAASTDTQYF. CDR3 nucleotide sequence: TGCGCCAGCAGCTCCGGGGTAGCGGCCAGCACAGATACGCAGTATTTT.